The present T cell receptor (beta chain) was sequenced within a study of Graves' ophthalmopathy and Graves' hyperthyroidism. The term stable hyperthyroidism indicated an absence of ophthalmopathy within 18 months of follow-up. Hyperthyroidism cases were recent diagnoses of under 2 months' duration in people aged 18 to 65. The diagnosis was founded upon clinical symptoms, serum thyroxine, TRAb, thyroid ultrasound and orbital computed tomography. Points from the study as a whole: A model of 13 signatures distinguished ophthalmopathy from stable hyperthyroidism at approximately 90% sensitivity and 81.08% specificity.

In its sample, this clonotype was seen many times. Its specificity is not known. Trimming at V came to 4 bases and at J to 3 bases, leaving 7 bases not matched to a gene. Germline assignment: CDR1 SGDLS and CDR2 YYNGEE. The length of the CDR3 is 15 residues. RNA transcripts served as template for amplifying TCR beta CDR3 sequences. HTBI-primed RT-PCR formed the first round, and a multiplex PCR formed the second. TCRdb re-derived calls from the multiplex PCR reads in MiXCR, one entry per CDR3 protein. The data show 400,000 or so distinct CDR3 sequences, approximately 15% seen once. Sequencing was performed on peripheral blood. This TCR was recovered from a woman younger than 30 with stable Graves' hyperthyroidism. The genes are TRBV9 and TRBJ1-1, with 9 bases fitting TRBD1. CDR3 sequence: CASSNNRGLYTEAFF. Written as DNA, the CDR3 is TGTGCCAGCAGCAACAACAGGGGGCTATACACTGAAGCTTTCTTT. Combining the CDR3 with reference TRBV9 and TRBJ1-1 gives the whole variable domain DSGVTQTPKHLITATGQRVTLRCSPRSGDLSVYWYQQSLDQGLQFLIQYYNGEERAKGNILERFSAQQFPDLHSELNLSSLELGDSALYFCASSNNRGLYTEAFFGQGTRLTVV.